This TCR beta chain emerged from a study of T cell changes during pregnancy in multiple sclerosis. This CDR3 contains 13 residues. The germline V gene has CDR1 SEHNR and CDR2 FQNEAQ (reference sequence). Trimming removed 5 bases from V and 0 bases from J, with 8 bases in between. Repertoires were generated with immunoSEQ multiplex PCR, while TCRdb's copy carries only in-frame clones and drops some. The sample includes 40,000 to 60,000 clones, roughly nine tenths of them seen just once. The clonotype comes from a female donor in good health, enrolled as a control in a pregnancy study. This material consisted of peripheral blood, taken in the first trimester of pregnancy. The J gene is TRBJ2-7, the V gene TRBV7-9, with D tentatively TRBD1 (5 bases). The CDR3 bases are TGTGCCAGCAGCGAAGGGGCCTCCTACGAGCAGTACTTC. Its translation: CASSEGASYEQYF.